This T cell receptor (beta chain) was captured by sequencing in a study of cytomegalovirus exposure and HLA in healthy donors (dated by TCRdb to 2015 to 2018). About the investigation overall: In an earlier analysis of 550 to 750 of the donors, about 260 Gb of sequence data and approximately 100 million unique TCR beta sequences from roughly 190 million T cells were reported. Among the roughly 400 genotyped donors, around 81% belonged to the genetic ancestry cluster associated with self-reported Caucasian donors. All discovery cohort repertoires had been generated on a single sequencing platform. Donor age, sex, ethnicity and CMV serostatus were collected together with the repertoire data. Rather than using new phenotypic data, the later analysis identified candidate immune exposures from TCR beta sequences and from how often those sequences occurred across donors. The study combined high-throughput TCR immunosequencing, statistical association of individual TCRs with disease status, and machine learning to predict cytomegalovirus infection status. In addition to the first cohort of around 670 subjects, a separate validation cohort of 120 different subjects was used. Typing coverage varied by locus: roughly 620-640 donors for A, B, C, DRB1 and DQB1; roughly 510 for DQA1; about 590 for DPA1; around 490 for DPB1. Roughly 300 gigabases of sequencing data and tens of millions of unique TCR sequences were included in an early release covering about 700 HLA-typed donors. Both class I and class II loci were covered by HLA typing, at four-digit resolution. To decide whether each TCR beta V gene segment behaved as functional or pseudogenic, an earlier analysis of some 570 of the donors relied on high-throughput TCR beta sequencing. A later genetic analysis used genome-wide SNP genotypes for about 60% of the roughly 700 donors, treating that subset as a discovery cohort. To study patterns of TCR occurrence, a later analysis re-analyzed previously published TCR beta repertoires from under 750 donors and added high-resolution HLA genotyping. The study was designed to test whether signatures of past pathogen exposure could be identified by cataloging public T cell receptors. A handful of DR-DQ haplotypes were handled as single units for association and clustering because linkage in the cohort was strong. The T cell repertoires of 666 subjects were profiled by immunosequencing and related to cytomegalovirus serostatus. Among 300 to 450 genotyped donors of the cohort, an average of approximately 240,000 unique TCR beta nucleotide sequences were sequenced per donor, around a sixth of them non-productive. The study at large found these results: The classifier was reported to diagnose cytomegalovirus status with high specificity and sensitivity in both the original cohort and the validation cohort. Because HLA typing was unavailable for some donors at each locus, only the typed subset was used in association tests. According to the authors, the approach could potentially be generalized to other disease states and immunological phenotypes. Assigning TCR associations to individual alleles was difficult when HLA alleles, especially DR and DQ, strongly co-occurred. Most TCR sequences were seen in very few donors, while some public TCRs were found in many individuals. A cluster of highly shared sequence variants was judged likely to represent a technical artifact of the sequencing pipeline. Compared with equally common non-associated chains, HLA-associated TCR beta chains in a later analysis were more clonally expanded and had lower generation probabilities. In this cohort, only TCR beta chains were sequenced, and detectable features were limited by the absence of alpha or paired-chain data. The earlier analysis of about 600 of the donors excluded some 15 rarely observed V segments, including chromosome 9 orphons, because counts were too low. Correlated functional status among segregating V segments might reflect linkage disequilibrium, but an unknown experimental factor could not be ruled out. V-gene and J-gene trimming of TCR beta chains was associated with a missense DCLRE1C variant in a later genetic analysis, and the association was replicated in an independent cohort. The study gave a list of about 150 TCR beta chains associated with cytomegalovirus. Broadly in line with IMGT annotations, most TCR beta V segments showed up in productive rearrangements about 87% or about 30% of the time in an earlier analysis of several hundred of the donors. A further reported finding was that TCR beta sequences accurately predicted the HLA-A and HLA-B alleles for most subjects in the first cohort. In a later analysis, most CMV-associated TCR beta chains were found to appear HLA-restricted, with HLA associations seemingly driven largely by CMV exposure. In a later analysis, the rate of TCR association differed among HLA loci, with DRB1 alleles having the most associated TCRs and HLA-C alleles having the fewest. A later analysis associated 16,951 TCR beta sequences with specific HLA alleles at a false discovery rate of 0.05. The only immune exposure information available for the cohort was CMV serostatus. A later genetic analysis reported fewer N-insertions in productive TCRs among donors in an Asian-associated ancestry cluster than the roughly 700-donor mean. Roughly uniform sequencing depth across donors was assumed in presence/absence analyses, although this assumption may not hold. Three of the identified cytomegalovirus-associated TCR beta chains were confirmed in vitro to be specific for cytomegalovirus antigens. Because the 87-base-pair reads could not distinguish some IMGT-functional V segments, including TRBV6-2 and TRBV6-3, those segments were excluded. A later analysis reported that several top co-occurrence clusters appeared linked to parvovirus B19, influenza, CMV and Epstein-Barr virus.

Taken from the germline V gene, the CDR1 and CDR2 loops are MGHRA and YSYEKL. The CDR3 spans 14 residues, from the cysteine through the phenylalanine. The retained sequence is limited to the CDR3, 42 bases, with the frame set at the first base. The cohort consisted of approximately 670 healthy bone marrow donors. All cohort members were sampled while nominally healthy, although unrecorded immune exposures were likely present. The donor tested CMV seronegative and was one of the 352 seronegative cohort members. A peripheral blood sample was collected from each donor, and TCR beta sequencing was performed on peripheral blood mononuclear cells. The Qiagen DNeasy Blood Extraction Kit was used to extract genomic DNA from the blood cell samples. Turning to this clone: The antigen it recognizes is unknown.

Library preparation used the immunoSEQ multiplex PCR assay. For the multiplex PCR, a mixture combining 60 forward primers for TCR Vbeta segments and 13 reverse primers for TCR Jbeta segments was used. A multiplex PCR assay on genomic DNA amplified the CDR3 region of rearranged TCR beta genes. On the Illumina HiSeq System, the amplified TCR beta libraries were sequenced as 87-base-pair reads. Per the original workflow: A later analysis tallied around 87 million unique TCR beta chains across the 550 to 850 repertoires, and around 9.9 million of those chains were shared by two or more donors. Raw reads were error-corrected and collapsed into unique sequences with a nearest-neighbor algorithm that merged closely related sequences to remove PCR and sequencing errors. CDR3 sequences were aligned to IMGT reference sequences to assign V, D and J gene segments. For a sequence to be retained, a match of at least six nucleotides was required to both a V gene segment and a J gene segment. Rearrangements were called productive when the CDR3 lacked stop codons and stayed in frame with V and J; all others were non-productive. CDR3 was defined according to IMGT convention as the region running from the second conserved V-encoded cysteine to the conserved J-encoded phenylalanine. The earlier analysis of 500 to 750 of the donors excluded any sequence lacking an unambiguous match to a single V gene segment. An earlier analysis of several hundred of the donors called V segments functional above 56.7% productive rearrangements and segregating when the between-donor standard deviation exceeded 5%. To diagnose cytomegalovirus status from the catalog of TCR beta chain sequences, a statistical classification framework was built. In a later analysis, V and J genes were assigned by comparing TCR nucleotide sequences against IMGT/GENE-DB human TR gene sequences. The TCRdist pipeline was used in a later analysis to assign CDR3 sequences and most-parsimonious VDJ recombination scenarios. In a later analysis, every TCR beta chain was defined by the combination of its CDR3 amino acid sequence and its V-gene family, and reads without a unique V-gene family were dropped. As a way to deal with suspected cross-contamination and a sequencing artifact, a later analysis dropped 450 to 600 nucleotide sequences that were highly shared and had low generation probability. In a later analysis, a clonal expansion index for each public chain was calculated from normalized within-repertoire ranks of inferred template counts. A later analysis computed generation probabilities with a VDJ recombination model fitted to out-of-frame rearrangements, and checked the results against IGoR. A later analysis scored TCR-TCR, TCR-HLA and TCR-CMV co-occurrence with hypergeometric tests, applying a repertoire-size bias correction to TCR pairs. To estimate false discovery rates, a later analysis permuted the HLA or CMV assignments 20 times. A later analysis grouped co-occurring TCRs with DBSCAN, adding TCRdist sequence similarity when clustering within HLA-allele-positive subsets. Co-occurrence clustering excluded repertoires with fewer than 30,000 or more than 120,000 public chains, plus five with anomalous nucleotide sharing. Sourced from immuneACCESS, this table was stored by TCRdb with only in-frame sequences that have V and J called. A share of the clones is absent; for the studies checked, an unresolved V gene accounts for under half, and the remainder has no known explanation. Clonal size and the V and J genes are those of that table, whereas D and trimming came from the DNA. The data table for this sample lists fewer than 70,000 clones. The ten largest clones capture roughly 4% of the sample.

The chain was built from TRBV4-1 and TRBJ2-5; possibly the D gene is TRBD2, per 6 matching bases. The end of the DNA is better explained by TRBJ2-7, so the J call may be wrong. The specimen sequenced was PBMCs. The clonotype originates from a woman younger than 30 in good health and CMV-seronegative. The CDR3 reads CASSQGSGGGEQYF. Here is the DNA: TGCGCCAGCAGCCAAGGGTCCGGGGGAGGCGAGCAGTACTTC.